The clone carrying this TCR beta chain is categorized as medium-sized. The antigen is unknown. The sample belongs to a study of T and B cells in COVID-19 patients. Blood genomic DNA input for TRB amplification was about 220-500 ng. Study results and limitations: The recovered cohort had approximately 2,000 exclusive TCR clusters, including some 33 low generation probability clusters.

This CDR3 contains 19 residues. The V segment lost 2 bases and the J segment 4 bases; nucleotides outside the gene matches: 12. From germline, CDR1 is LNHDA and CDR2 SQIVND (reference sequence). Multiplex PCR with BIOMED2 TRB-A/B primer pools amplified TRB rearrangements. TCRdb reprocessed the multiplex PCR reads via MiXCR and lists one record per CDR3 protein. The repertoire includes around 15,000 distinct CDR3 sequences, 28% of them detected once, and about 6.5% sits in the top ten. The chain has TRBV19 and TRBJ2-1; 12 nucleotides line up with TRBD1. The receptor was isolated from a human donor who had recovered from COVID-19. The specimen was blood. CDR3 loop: CASSIKGQGAIGTYNEQFF. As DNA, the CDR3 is TGTGCCAGTAGTATAAAGGGACAGGGGGCCATCGGAACGTACAATGAGCAGTTCTTC.